One TCR beta chain is described in this entry. The germline V and J ends were trimmed by 0 bases and 6 bases, with 12 bases remaining between them. Looked up from germline, CDR1 is LNHNV and CDR2 is YYDKDF (reference sequence). CDR3 length: 14 residues. These data belong to a study of T cell responses to AZD1222 COVID-19 vaccine. Sequencing used immunoSEQ multiplex PCR; TCRdb keeps in-frame clones, though not all of them. This table has approximately 97,000 clones, around 87% appearing once. The source material was peripheral blood, sampled on day 0 of AZD1222 vaccination. The TCR comes from an adult in good health. This sequence joins TRBV15 and TRBJ2-7; tentatively, D is TRBD2 (6 bases). DNA of the CDR3: TGTGCCACCAGCAGAGATCTCCGGGGAGGCGAGCAGTACTTC. Protein sequence: CATSRDLRGGEQYF.